This T cell receptor (beta chain) was sequenced during a study of cytomegalovirus exposure and HLA in healthy donors. Study-wide findings and caveats: Cytomegalovirus-associated TCR beta chains were listed, numbering some 150. Despite most TCR sequences being rare, some public TCRs occurred in many donors.

Samples came from healthy bone marrow donors. On this clone itself: The antigen remains unidentified.

V was shortened by 3 bases and J by 1 base, with 9 bases between the two germline ends. The CDR3 spans 14 residues. Germline loops: CDR1 SGHVS, CDR2 FQNEAQ. This PCR relied on a set of 60 Vbeta primers and 13 Jbeta primers. This table comes from immunoSEQ multiplex PCR, and its TCRdb copy is limited to in-frame clones, with some not included. The repertoire holds about 130,000 clones, 10% to 13% seen once, with approximately 4.4% in the top ten. This chain links TRBV7-8 with TRBJ2-5; D is perhaps TRBD2 (6 bases). This clonotype was obtained from a young woman in good health and CMV-seropositive. Source material: PBMCs. CDR3 in amino acids: CASSFQEGQETQYF. The CDR3 bases are TGTGCCAGCAGCTTTCAGGAGGGCCAAGAGACCCAGTACTTC. The variable domain in full, completed from reference TRBV7-8 and TRBJ2-5, reads GAGVSQSPRYKVAKRGQDVALRCDPISGHVSLFWYQQALGQGPEFLTYFQNEAQLDKSGLPSDRFFAERPEGSVSTLKIQRTQQEDSAVYLCASSFQEGQETQYFGPGTRLLVL.